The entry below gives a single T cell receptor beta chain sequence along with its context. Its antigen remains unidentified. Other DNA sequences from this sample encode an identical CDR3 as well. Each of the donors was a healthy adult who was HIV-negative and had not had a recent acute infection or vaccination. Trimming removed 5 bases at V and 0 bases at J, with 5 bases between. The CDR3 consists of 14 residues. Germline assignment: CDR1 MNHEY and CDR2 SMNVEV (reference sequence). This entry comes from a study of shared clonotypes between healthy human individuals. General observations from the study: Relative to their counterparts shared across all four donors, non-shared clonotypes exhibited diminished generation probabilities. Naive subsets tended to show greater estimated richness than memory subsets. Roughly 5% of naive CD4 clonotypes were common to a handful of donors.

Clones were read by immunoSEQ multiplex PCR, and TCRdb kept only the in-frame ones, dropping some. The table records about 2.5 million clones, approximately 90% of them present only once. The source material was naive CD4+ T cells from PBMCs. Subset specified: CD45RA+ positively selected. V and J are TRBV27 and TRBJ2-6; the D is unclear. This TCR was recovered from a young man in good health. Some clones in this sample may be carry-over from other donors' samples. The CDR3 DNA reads TGTGCCAGCAGTCCTTACTCTGGGGCCAACGTCCTGACTTTC. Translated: CASSPYSGANVLTF.